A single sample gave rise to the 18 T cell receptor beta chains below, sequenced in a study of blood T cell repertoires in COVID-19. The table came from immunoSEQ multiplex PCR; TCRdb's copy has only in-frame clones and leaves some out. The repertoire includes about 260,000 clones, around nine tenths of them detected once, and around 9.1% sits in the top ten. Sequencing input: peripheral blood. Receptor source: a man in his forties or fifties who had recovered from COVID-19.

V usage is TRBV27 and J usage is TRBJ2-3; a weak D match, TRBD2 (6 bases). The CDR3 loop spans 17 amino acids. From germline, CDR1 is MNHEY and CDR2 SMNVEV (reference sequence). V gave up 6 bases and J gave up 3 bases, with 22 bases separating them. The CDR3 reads CASSLFRSGSGTDTQYF. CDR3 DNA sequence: TGTGCCAGCAGCTTGTTTCGGTCCGGGAGTGGGACAGATACGCAGTATTTT.

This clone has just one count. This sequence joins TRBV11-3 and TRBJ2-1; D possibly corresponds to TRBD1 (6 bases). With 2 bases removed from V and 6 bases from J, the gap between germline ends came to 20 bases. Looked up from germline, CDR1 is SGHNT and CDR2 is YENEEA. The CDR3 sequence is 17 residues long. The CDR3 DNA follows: TGTGCCAGCAGCTTAACAGCGTCGGCCAGGGGTGGCAATGAGCAGTTCTTC. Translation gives CASSLTASARGGNEQFF. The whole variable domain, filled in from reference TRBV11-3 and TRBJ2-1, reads EAGVVQSPRYKIIEKKQPVAFWCNPISGHNTLYWYLQNLGQGPELLIRYENEEAVDDSQLPKDRFSAERLKGVDSTLKIQPAELGDSAVYLCASSLTASARGGNEQFFGPGTRLTVL.

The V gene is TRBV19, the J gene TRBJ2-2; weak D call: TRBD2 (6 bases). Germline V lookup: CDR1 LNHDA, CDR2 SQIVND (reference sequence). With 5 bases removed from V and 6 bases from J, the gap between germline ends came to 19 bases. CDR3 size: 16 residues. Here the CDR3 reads CASSLGLPLGAGELFF. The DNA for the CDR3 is TGTGCCAGTAGTCTGGGACTGCCCCTGGGAGCCGGGGAGCTGTTTTTT. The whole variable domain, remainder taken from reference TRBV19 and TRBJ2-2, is DGGITQSPKYLFRKEGQNVTLSCEQNLNHDAMYWYRQDPGQGLRLIYYSQIVNDFQKGDIAEGYSVSREKKESFPLTVTSAQKNPTAFYLCASSLGLPLGAGELFFGEGSRLTVL.

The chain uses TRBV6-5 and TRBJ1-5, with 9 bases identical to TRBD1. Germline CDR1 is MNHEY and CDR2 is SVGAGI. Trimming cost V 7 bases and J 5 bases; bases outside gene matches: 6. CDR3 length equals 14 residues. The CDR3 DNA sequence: TGTGCCAGCAACCTACAGGGGGCATATCAGCCCCAGCATTTT. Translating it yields CASNLQGAYQPQHF.

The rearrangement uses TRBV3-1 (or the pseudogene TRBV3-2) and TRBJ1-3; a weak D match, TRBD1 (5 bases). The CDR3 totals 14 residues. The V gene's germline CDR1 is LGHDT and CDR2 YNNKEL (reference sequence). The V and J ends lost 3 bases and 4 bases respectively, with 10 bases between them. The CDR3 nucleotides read TGTGCCAGCAGCCAGCAGGACACGGGAAACACCATATATTTT. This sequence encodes CASSQQDTGNTIYF.

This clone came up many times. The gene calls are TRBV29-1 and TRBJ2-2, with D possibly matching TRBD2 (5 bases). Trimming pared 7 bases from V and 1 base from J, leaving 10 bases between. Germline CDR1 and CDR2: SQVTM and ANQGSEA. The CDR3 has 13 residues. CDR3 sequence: CSGKEVNTGELFF. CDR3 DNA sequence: TGCAGCGGCAAGGAGGTGAACACCGGGGAGCTGTTTTTT.

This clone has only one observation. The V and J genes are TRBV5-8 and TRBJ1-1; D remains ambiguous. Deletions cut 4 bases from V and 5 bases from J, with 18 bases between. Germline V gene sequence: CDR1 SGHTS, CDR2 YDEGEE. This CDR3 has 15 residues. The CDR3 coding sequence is TGTGCCAGCAGCCGCGGGTTAGGCCTGGGAACTGAAGCTTTCTTT. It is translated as CASSRGLGLGTEAFF.

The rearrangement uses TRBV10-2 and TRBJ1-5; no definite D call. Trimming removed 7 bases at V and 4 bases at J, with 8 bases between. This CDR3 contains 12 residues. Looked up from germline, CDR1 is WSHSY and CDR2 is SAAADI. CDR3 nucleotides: TGCGCCAGCACTACGTTAAATCAGCCCCAGCATTTT. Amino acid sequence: CASTTLNQPQHF.

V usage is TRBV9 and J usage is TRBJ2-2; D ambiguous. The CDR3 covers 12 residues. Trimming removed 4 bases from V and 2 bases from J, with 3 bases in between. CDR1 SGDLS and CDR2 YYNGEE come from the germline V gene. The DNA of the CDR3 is TGTGCCAGCAGCACTAACACCGGGGAGCTGTTTTTT. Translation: CASSTNTGELFF.

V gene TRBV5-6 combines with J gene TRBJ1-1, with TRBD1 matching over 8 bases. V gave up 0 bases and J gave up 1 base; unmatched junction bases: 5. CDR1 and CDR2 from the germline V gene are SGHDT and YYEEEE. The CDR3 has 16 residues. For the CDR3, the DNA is TGTGCCAGCAGCTTGGATTTAGGACAGGGGAACACTGAAGCTTTCTTT. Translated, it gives CASSLDLGQGNTEAFF.

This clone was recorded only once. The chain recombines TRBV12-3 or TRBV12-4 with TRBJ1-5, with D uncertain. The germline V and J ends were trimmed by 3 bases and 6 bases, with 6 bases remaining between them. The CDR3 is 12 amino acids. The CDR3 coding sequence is TGTGCCAGCAGTTTTCTGCGTCAGCCCCAGCATTTT. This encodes CASSFLRQPQHF.

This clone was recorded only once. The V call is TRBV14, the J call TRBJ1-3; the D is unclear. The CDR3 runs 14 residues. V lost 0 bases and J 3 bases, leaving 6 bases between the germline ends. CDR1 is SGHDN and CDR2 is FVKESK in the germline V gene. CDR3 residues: CASSQDRGGNTIYF. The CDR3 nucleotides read TGTGCCAGCAGCCAAGACAGAGGTGGAAACACCATATATTTT.

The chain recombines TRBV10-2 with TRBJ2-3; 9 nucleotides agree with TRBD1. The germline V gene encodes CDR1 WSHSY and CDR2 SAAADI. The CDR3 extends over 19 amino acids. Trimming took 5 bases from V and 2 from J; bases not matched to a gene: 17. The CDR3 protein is CASSYPRDRVGTYTDTQYF. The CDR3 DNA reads TGCGCCAGCAGTTACCCCCGGGACAGGGTGGGAACTTACACAGATACGCAGTATTTT.

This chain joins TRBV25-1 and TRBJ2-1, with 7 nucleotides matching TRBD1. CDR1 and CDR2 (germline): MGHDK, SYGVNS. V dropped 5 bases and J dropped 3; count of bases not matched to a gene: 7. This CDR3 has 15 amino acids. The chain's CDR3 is CASSKTGAGYNEQFF. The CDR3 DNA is TGTGCCAGCAGTAAAACAGGGGCTGGCTACAATGAGCAGTTCTTC.

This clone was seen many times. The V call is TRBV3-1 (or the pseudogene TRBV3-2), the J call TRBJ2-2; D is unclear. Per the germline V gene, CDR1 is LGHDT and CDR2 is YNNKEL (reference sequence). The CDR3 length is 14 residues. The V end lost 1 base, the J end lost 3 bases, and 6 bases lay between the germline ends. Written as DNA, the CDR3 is TGTGCCAGCAGCCAAGGACATTACACCGGGGAGCTGTTTTTT. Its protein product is CASSQGHYTGELFF.

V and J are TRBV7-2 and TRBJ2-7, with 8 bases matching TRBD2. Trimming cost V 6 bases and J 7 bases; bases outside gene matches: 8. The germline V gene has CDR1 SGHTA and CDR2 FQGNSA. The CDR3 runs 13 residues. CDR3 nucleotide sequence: TGTGCCAGCAGAAAGGGGGGACTAGGGGAGCAGTACTTC. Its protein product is CASRKGGLGEQYF.

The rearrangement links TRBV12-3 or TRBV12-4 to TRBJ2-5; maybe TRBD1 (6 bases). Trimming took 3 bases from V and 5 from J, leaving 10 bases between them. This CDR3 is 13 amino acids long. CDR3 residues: CASSFRGWETQYF. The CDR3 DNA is TGTGCCAGCAGTTTCAGGGGTTGGGAGACCCAGTACTTC.

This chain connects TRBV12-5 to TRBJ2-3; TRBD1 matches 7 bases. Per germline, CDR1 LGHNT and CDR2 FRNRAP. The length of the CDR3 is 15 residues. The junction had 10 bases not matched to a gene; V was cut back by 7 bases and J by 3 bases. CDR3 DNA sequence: TGTGCTAGTGAATTCGACAGGGAAGGAACAGATACGCAGTATTTT. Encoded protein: CASEFDREGTDTQYF.